This entry concerns a single T cell receptor beta chain. This clone's antigen is unknown. Base qualities were left out, and no much larger clone turns up one base away. TCRbeta CDR3 regions were amplified from genomic DNA using the immunoSEQ Assay, a bias-controlled multiplex PCR. The authors' pipeline ran thus. Within the assay, amplification of reference gene primers was used to estimate how many nucleated cells each sample contained. Sequence reads were collapsed and filtered to measure the absolute abundance of every unique TCRbeta CDR3 rearrangement. For each sample, productive Simpson clonality was calculated by taking the square root of Simpson's diversity index across productive rearrangements. The immuneACCESS repertoire file appears here via TCRdb, limited to in-frame rearrangements. These files lack a portion of the clones; in checked studies, under half of the deficit traces to unresolved V genes, and the cause of the others is not known. Clonal size and the V and J genes are those of that table, whereas D and trimming came from the DNA. The sample data list just over 300,000 clones, and about 89% of these were observed just once. The ten top clones hold over 8% of the sample.

The sample originates from a study of blood T cell repertoires in COVID-19 (TCRdb year 2020). General notes on the study: Samples covering the acute and convalescent phases of COVID-19 were provided by collaborators in the United States, Italy and Spain. The sample metadata nearly always contained a de-identified subject ID, COVID-19 status, age in years and sex. The prospective study material was composed of cDNA or gDNA derived from T cells, B-cell-depleted T cells, or PBMCs. The samples were drawn from the first 160 participants of the ongoing ImmuneRACE study and from 1,254 subjects provided by 6 global collaborators. Subjects who had been exposed to COVID-19, were actively infected with it, or had recovered from it provided the deeply sampled blood TCRbeta repertoires that made up the dataset. Where available, HLA class I and class II types were taken from metadata supplied by the sample provider and were not determined by assay-based typing. The repertoires were made available in a free public database intended to serve as a resource for research on the immune response to SARS-CoV-2. Here is what the overall study found, with its caveats: The amount of clinical and demographic metadata varied by source and participant and was provided uncurated.

The CDR3 runs 14 residues from the cysteine to the phenylalanine. The only DNA kept is the CDR3, 42 bases in frame from the first base. Trimming accounts for 4 bases at V and 5 bases at J, while the number of junction bases matched to no gene is 7. Via the germline V gene (reference sequence), CDR1 is SEHNR and CDR2 FQNEAQ. Participants in the prospective study were enrolled through a virtual design, were aged about 18 to 89 years, and lived in 24 United States geographic areas. To assign participants to cohorts, the prospective study relied on clinical history that participants themselves reported in a screening survey and a study questionnaire. Recovered participants in ImmuneRACE Cohort 3 were defined by two consecutive negative NP/OP PCR tests, clearance by a healthcare professional, or resolution of symptoms. Each participant in the prospective study had whole blood, serum and a nasopharyngeal or oropharyngeal swab collected by mobile phlebotomists. Additional blood draws and questionnaires over an approximately two-month period could optionally be provided by prospective study participants. Prospective study blood samples were shipped either frozen or at room temperature before DNA extraction.

The sequence links TRBV7-9 to TRBJ2-7; 8 bases in the junction line up with TRBD1. The sequence was obtained from a woman in her 40s who had recovered from COVID-19. The material sequenced was PBMCs or T cells enriched from blood (not recorded which). CDR3 sequence: CASSSRDRINEQYF. The DNA is as follows: TGTGCCAGCAGCTCGCGGGACAGGATCAACGAGCAGTACTTC. Joined to the reference TRBV7-9 and TRBJ2-7 proteins, this CDR3 gives the full variable domain: DTGVSQNPRHKITKRGQNVTFRCDPISEHNRLYWYRQTLGQGPEFLTYFQNEAQLEKSRLLSDRFSAERPKGSFSTLEIQRTEQGDSAMYLCASSSRDRINEQYFGPGTRLTVT.